This T cell receptor beta chain was observed in a study of cytomegalovirus exposure and HLA in healthy donors. PCR involved 60 Vbeta and 13 Jbeta primers. Sequencing used immunoSEQ multiplex PCR; TCRdb keeps in-frame clones, though not all of them. The sample includes some 170,000 clones, roughly 9.4% of them seen just once. Germline CDR1 reads LNHDA; CDR2 reads SQIVND (reference sequence). V was pared by 7 bases and J by 6 bases, with 8 bases of the junction left unmatched. The CDR3 totals 15 residues. Input material: PBMCs. The TCR was taken from a woman in her twenties or thirties in good health and CMV-seropositive. The genes are TRBV19 and TRBJ2-1; TRBD2 matches at 11 bases. The CDR3 DNA reads as TGTGCCAGTACCGCCGGACTAGCGGGTCTCAATGAGCAGTTCTTC. It yields the protein CASTAGLAGLNEQFF.